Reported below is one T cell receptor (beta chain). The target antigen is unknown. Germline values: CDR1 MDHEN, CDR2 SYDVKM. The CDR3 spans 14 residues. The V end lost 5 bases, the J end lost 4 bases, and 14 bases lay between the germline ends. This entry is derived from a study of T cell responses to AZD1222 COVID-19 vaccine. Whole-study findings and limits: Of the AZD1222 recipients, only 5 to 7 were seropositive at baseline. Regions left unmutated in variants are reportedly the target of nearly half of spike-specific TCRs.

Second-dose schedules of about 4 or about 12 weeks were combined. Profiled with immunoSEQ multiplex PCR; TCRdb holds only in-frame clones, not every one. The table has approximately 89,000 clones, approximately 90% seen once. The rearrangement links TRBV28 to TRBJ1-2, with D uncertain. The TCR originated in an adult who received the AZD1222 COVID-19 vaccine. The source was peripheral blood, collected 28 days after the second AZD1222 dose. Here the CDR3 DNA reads TGTGCCAGCAGTCTTGGGGAGGTTCTCTATGGCTACACCTTC. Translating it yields CASSLGEVLYGYTF.